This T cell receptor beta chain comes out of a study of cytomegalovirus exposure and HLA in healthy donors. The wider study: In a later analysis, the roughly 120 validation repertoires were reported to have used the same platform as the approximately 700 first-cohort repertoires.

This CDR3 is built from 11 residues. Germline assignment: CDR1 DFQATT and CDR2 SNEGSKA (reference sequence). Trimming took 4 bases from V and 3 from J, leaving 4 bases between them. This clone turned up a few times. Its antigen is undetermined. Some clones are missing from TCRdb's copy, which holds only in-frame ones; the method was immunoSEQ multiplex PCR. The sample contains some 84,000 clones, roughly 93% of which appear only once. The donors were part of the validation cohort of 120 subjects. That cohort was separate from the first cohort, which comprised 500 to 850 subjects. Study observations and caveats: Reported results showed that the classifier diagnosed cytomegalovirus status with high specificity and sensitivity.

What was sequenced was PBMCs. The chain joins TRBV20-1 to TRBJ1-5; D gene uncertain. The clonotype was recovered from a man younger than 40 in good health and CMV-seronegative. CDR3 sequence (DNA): TGCAGTGCTACCCACAATCAGCCCCAGCATTTT. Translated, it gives CSATHNQPQHF.